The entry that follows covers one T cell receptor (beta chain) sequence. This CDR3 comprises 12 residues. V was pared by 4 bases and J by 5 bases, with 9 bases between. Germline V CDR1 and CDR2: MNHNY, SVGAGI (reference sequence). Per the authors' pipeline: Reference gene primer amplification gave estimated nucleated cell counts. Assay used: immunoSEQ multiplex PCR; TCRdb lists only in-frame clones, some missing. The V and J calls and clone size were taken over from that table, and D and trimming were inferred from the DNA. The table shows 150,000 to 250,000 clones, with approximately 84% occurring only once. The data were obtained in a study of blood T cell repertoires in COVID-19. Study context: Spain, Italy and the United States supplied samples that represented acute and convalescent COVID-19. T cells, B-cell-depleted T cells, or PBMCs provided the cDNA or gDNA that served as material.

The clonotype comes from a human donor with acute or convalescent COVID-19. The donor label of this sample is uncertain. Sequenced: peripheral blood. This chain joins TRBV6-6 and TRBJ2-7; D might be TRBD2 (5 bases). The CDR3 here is CASSSSGDEQYF. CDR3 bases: TGTGCCAGCAGTTCTTCCGGGGACGAGCAGTACTTC.